The 20 T cell receptor beta chains listed next were all sequenced from one sample in a study of T-cell memory formation after mild COVID-19. TCRdb passed the 5' RACE reads through MiXCR, listing each CDR3 protein once. The sample contains 270,000 or so distinct CDR3 sequences, roughly 18% of which appear only once. Sequencing was performed on PBMCs or a T cell subset sorted from them (not recorded which). Receptors originate from a man aged 18 to 30 who had mild COVID-19 (a few samples of this study predate the infection). Cell type and time point are not known.

This clonotype was observed a single time. V is TRBV7-2 and J is TRBJ1-5, with TRBD1 identical over 10 bases. V lost 3 bases to trimming and J lost 3 bases; unmatched junction nucleotides: 2. The V gene's germline CDR1 is SGHTA and CDR2 FQGNSA. There are 15 residues in the CDR3. The CDR3 protein is CASSLGQGTNQPQHF. CDR3 in DNA: TGTGCCAGCAGCTTGGGACAGGGGACCAATCAGCCCCAGCATTTT.

The chain employs TRBV7-9 and TRBJ2-3; 11 bases are shared with TRBD1. The CDR3 is 16 residues long. CDR1 and CDR2 (germline): SEHNR, FQNEAQ (reference sequence). J lost 4 bases, V lost 5 bases, and 8 bases had no gene match. In DNA form, the CDR3 reads TGTGCCAGCAGCCTACTGGGACAGGGGGGCTCAGATACGCAGTATTTT. Encoded protein: CASSLLGQGGSDTQYF. Combining the CDR3 with reference TRBV7-9 and TRBJ2-3 gives the whole variable domain DTGVSQNPRHKITKRGQNVTFRCDPISEHNRLYWYRQTLGQGPEFLTYFQNEAQLEKSRLLSDRFSAERPKGSFSTLEIQRTEQGDSAMYLCASSLLGQGGSDTQYFGPGTRLTVL.

Details on this clonotype: An end of the junction differs from the germline gene, which may be a read error. This chain's CDR3 is CASSDRDTGELIF. The CDR3 bases are TGCGCCAGCAGTGACAGGGACACCGGGGAGCTGATTTTT. This chain connects TRBV10-1 to TRBJ2-2, with D perhaps matching TRBD1 (6 bases). The CDR3 has 13 residues. Germline V gene data show CDR1 as WNHNN and CDR2 as SYGVQD (reference sequence).

The chain is built from TRBV20-1 and TRBJ1-1; no firm D call. V lost 3 bases to trimming and J lost 6 bases, with 11 bases between them. Per germline, CDR1 DFQATT and CDR2 SNEGSKA (reference sequence). The CDR3 runs 12 residues. The CDR3, as DNA: TGCAGTGCTAGGGAGAAGAGGGCTGAAGCTTTCTTT. This encodes CSAREKRAEAFF.

This clonotype turned up a few times. This rearrangement joins TRBV7-9 to TRBJ2-1; 8 bases are shared with TRBD1. CDR1 and CDR2 (germline): SEHNR, FQNEAQ (reference sequence). Trimming removed 6 bases from V and 6 bases from J; junction bases left unmatched: 10. The CDR3 sequence is 15 residues long. The CDR3 coding sequence is TGTGCCAGCAGTACCGGACAGGGTATGGTCAATGAGCAGTTCTTC. Translating it yields CASSTGQGMVNEQFF.

This chain uses TRBV5-1 with TRBJ1-1; 10 bases are a match to TRBD1. The CDR3 has 15 amino acids. Germline V gene sequence: CDR1 SGHRS, CDR2 YFSETQ. V lost 8 bases to trimming and J lost 4 bases; unmatched junction nucleotides: 11. CDR3 DNA sequence: TGCGCCAGGAGCCGACAGGGGGCCCGGATCACTGAAGCTTTCTTT. This codes for CARSRQGARITEAFF.

The chain joins TRBV15 to TRBJ2-7; D might be TRBD1 (5 bases). Germline lookup yields CDR1 LNHNV and CDR2 YYDKDF (reference sequence). The length of the CDR3 is 14 residues. Trimming stripped 4 bases from V and 2 bases from J, with 12 bases between. CDR3 nucleotide sequence: TGTGCCACCAGCACCACAGGTAGGGCCTACGAGCAGTACTTC. Amino acids: CATSTTGRAYEQYF.

The sample holds a few counts of this clonotype. This chain connects TRBV6-2 or TRBV6-3 to TRBJ1-5; D remains ambiguous. The germline CDR1 and CDR2 sequences are MNHEY and SVGEGT. The CDR3 runs 15 residues. V lost 4 bases, J lost 0 bases, and 10 bases lay in between. The CDR3, as DNA: TGTGCCAGCAGTTCCGTCGGCTATAGCAATCAGCCCCAGCATTTT. Its translation is CASSSVGYSNQPQHF.

In its sample, this clonotype was seen once. The chain carries TRBV6-5 and TRBJ1-1; TRBD1 is a possible D gene (6 bases). CDR3 size: 14 residues. CDR1 and CDR2 from the germline V gene are MNHEY and SVGAGI. V gave up 6 bases and J gave up 0 bases, with 11 bases separating them. CDR3 in amino acids: CASRHRVVNTEAFF. The CDR3 DNA is TGTGCCAGCAGACACAGGGTTGTGAACACTGAAGCTTTCTTT.

V usage is TRBV7-9 and J usage is TRBJ1-2; D unclear. The CDR3 covers 13 residues. CDR1 SEHNR and CDR2 FQNEAQ come from the germline V gene (reference sequence). The V end was cut by 5 bases, the J end by 8 bases, with 15 bases between. In DNA, the CDR3 is TGTGCCAGCAGCCCAGAACCATCTGGGGGCTACACCTTC. As protein: CASSPEPSGGYTF.

With respect to this clonotype: The junction shows a germline mismatch at one end, possibly a read error. The V call is TRBV10-3, the J call TRBJ1-6, with D hard to call. There are 14 residues in the CDR3. Germline V gene sequence: CDR1 ENHRY, CDR2 SYGVKD. The CDR3 region has the DNA TGTGCCGTCAGCAGACCCTCCGTGGATTCACCCCTCCACTTT. Protein: CAVSRPSVDSPLHF.

This clonotype was seen repeatedly, ten times or more. J is TRBJ2-1 and V is TRBV9; the match to TRBD1 covers 9 bases. V lost 6 bases to trimming and J lost 6 bases; unmatched junction nucleotides: 7. Germline V lookup: CDR1 SGDLS, CDR2 YYNGEE. This CDR3 has 14 residues. The CDR3 DNA sequence: TGTGCCAGCACGACAGGGGGGGCTACCAATGAGCAGTTCTTC. Its translation: CASTTGGATNEQFF.

CDR3 residues: CASSGGSEGTQYF. The CDR3 region has the DNA TGTGCCAGCAGCGGGGGGTCTGAGGGGACCCAGTACTTC. The J gene is TRBJ2-5, the V gene TRBV13; possible D gene TRBD2, 6 bases. Germline assignment: CDR1 PRHDT and CDR2 FYEKMQ (reference sequence). This CDR3 has 13 amino acids. Trimming removed 5 bases at V and 7 bases at J, with 14 bases between.

The chain couples TRBV10-3 to TRBJ1-5, with D uncertain. Germline lookup yields CDR1 ENHRY and CDR2 SYGVKD. The CDR3 is made up of 12 amino acids. V dropped 0 bases and J dropped 10 bases, with 7 bases sitting between them. In nucleotides, the CDR3 is TGTGCCATCAGTGAGTCACCGGGTCCCCAGCATTTT. Protein product: CAISESPGPQHF.

The genes are TRBV7-9 and TRBJ1-1, with a possible D match to TRBD1 (6 bases). V was clipped by 8 bases and J by 2 bases, with 15 bases between them. Germline V CDR1 and CDR2: SEHNR, FQNEAQ (reference sequence). This CDR3 contains 14 residues. The CDR3 region is CASGWGGGNTEAFF. CDR3 nucleotides: TGTGCCAGCGGATGGGGTGGGGGCAACACTGAAGCTTTCTTT.

In its sample, this clonotype was seen a few times. The CDR3 DNA reads TGTGCCAGCAGCTTAGAGGGGACAGCCTCCTACGAGCAGTACGTC. It translates to CASSLEGTASYEQYV. The chain uses TRBV11-2 and TRBJ2-7; 7 bases agree with TRBD1. The CDR3 is 15 amino acids. After removal of 0 bases from V and 0 bases from J, the junction contained 2 bases not matched to a gene. Germline values: CDR1 SGHAT, CDR2 FQNNGV.

This clonotype was found many times. The chain employs TRBV4-2 and TRBJ2-7; 11 bases fit TRBD2. The CDR3 spans 16 residues. Germline V lookup: CDR1 LGHNA, CDR2 YNFKEQ. J lost 3 bases, V lost 2 bases, and 6 bases had no gene match. DNA of the CDR3: TGTGCCAGCAGCCAAATCACCGGGACTAGCGGCTACGAGCAGTACTTC. Protein product: CASSQITGTSGYEQYF.

This clonotype was observed a handful of times. The V call is TRBV4-3, the J call TRBJ1-2, with D perhaps matching TRBD1 (5 bases). The germline V gene has CDR1 LGHNA and CDR2 YSLEER. This CDR3 region has 14 residues. Trimming cost V 1 base and J 7 bases, with 13 bases left between them. CDR3 residues: CASSQGTGPGGYTF. CDR3 nucleotides: TGCGCCAGCAGCCAAGGAACAGGTCCGGGTGGCTACACCTTC.

In DNA form, the CDR3 reads TGCAGTGCTAGAGATTGGTCGGGGGGTAATTCACCCCTCCACTTT. It codes for CSARDWSGGNSPLHF. The chain is built from TRBV20-1 and TRBJ1-6; D is perhaps TRBD1 (5 bases). Deletions cut 0 bases from V and 6 bases from J, with 12 bases between. CDR3 length: 15 residues. CDR1 and CDR2 (germline): DFQATT, SNEGSKA (reference sequence).

The chain links TRBV4-3 to TRBJ1-1, with D uncertain. The germline V gene has CDR1 LGHNA and CDR2 YSLEER. This CDR3 has 12 residues. With 3 bases removed from V and 14 bases from J, the gap between germline ends came to 16 bases. The CDR3 reads CASSQDPGTLFF. The CDR3 DNA reads TGCGCCAGCAGCCAGGATCCAGGAACACTGTTCTTT.